This T cell receptor (beta chain) was sequenced for a study of cytomegalovirus exposure and HLA in healthy donors. The study, taken as a whole, reports: Analysis performed later found 15,000 or so TCR beta sequences associated with HLA alleles at 0.05 false discovery rate. Associated with cytomegalovirus, according to the listing, were some 150 TCR beta chains.

The PCR contained 60 Vbeta and 13 Jbeta primers. The method was immunoSEQ multiplex PCR; TCRdb's version includes in-frame clones alone and lacks a portion of them. The sample carries fewer than 150,000 clones, approximately 80% recorded once. In the case of this clone: As yet, its antigen is unknown.

V dropped 4 bases and J dropped 4; count of bases not matched to a gene: 3. Germline V CDR1 and CDR2: SGHTA, FQGNSA. The CDR3 covers 14 residues. Sequencing used PBMCs. This receptor was identified in a man under 40 in good health and CMV-seronegative. The genes are TRBV7-2 and TRBJ2-3, with 9 bases lining up with TRBD1. In DNA, the CDR3 is TGTGCCAGCAGCTCCACAGGGGGCGCAGATACGCAGTATTTT. Translated: CASSSTGGADTQYF.